This note documents a single T cell receptor (beta chain) sequence. Its antigen is not known. The entry originates in a study of human T cells and chemical hapten exposure. A single record per CDR3 protein comes from TCRdb applying MiXCR to the RACE reads. The table records around 200,000 distinct CDR3 sequences, just under 30% of them present only once. Described time point: pre-sensitization, week 0. Treatment given: therapeutic diphenylcyclopropenone sensitization with weekly scalp DPC. Unseparated into fractions, whole blood served as the source from which total RNA was extracted. Study-wide findings and caveats: Compared to controls, expanded TCRs made significantly more large clusters of similar CDR3s.

The sample here was whole blood, taken in connection with sensitization to the hapten diphenylcyclopropenone (DPC). The source is a woman in her 30s with alopecia areata. Some clones in this sample may be carry-over from other donors' samples.

The CDR3: CASSTTSGSWYF. DNA for the CDR3: TGTGCCAGCAGCACGACTAGCGGGAGTTGGTATTTT. The gene calls are TRBV6-5 and TRBJ2-3; 12 nucleotides match TRBD2. J gave up 14 bases and V 6 bases, and 6 bases lay outside the gene matches. This CDR3 is built from 12 residues. CDR1 MNHEY and CDR2 SVGAGI come from the germline V gene.